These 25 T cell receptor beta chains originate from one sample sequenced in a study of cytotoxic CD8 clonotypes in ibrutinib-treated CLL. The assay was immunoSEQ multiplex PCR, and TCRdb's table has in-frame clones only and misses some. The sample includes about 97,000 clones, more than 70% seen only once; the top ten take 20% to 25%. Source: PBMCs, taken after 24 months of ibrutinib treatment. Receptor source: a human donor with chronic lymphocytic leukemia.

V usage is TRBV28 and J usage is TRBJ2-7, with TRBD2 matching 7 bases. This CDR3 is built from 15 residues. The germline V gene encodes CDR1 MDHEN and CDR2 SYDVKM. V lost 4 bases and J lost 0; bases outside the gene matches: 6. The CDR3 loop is CASSSLSGASYEQYF. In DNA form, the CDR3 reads TGTGCCAGCAGTTCCCTCAGCGGGGCCTCCTACGAGCAGTACTTC.

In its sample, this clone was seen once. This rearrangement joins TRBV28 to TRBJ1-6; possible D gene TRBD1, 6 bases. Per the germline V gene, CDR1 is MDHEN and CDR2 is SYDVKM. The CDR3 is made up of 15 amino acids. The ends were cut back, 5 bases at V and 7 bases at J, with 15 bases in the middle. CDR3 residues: CASSVARGANSPLHF. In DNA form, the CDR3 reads TGTGCCAGCAGTGTAGCCAGGGGCGCCAATTCACCCCTCCACTTT.

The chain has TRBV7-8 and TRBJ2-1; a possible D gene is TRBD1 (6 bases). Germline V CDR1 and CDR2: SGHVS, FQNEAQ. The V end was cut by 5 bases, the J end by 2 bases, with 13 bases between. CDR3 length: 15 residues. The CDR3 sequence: CASSTYRVPYNEQFF. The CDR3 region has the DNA TGTGCCAGCAGCACCTACAGGGTACCCTACAATGAGCAGTTCTTC.

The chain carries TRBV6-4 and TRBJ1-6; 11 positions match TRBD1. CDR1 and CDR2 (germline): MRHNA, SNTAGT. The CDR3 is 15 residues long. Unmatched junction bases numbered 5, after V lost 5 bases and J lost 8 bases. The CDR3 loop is CASSTRTGGDSPLHF. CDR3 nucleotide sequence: TGTGCCAGCAGTACCAGGACAGGGGGCGATTCACCCCTCCACTTT.

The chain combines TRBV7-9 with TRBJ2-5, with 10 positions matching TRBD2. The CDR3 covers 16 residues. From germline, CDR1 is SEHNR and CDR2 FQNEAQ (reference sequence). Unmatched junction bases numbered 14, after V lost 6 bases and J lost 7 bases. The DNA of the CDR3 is TGTGCCAGCAGTCCTTCAACTAGCGGGAAGATCGGGACCCAGTACTTC. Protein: CASSPSTSGKIGTQYF.

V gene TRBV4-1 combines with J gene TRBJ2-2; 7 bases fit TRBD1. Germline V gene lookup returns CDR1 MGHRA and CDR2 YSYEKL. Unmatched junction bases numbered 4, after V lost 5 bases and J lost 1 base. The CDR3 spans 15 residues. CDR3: CASSWDSLNTGELFF. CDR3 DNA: TGCGCCAGCAGCTGGGACAGCCTGAACACCGGGGAGCTGTTTTTT.

CDR3 coding DNA: TGTGCCAGCAGTGAAGGAAGCGGGAGGACCATTCAGTACTTC. Translated: CASSEGSGRTIQYF. The chain employs TRBV6-1 and TRBJ2-4, with TRBD2 matching over 9 bases. V lost 1 base, J lost 9 bases, and 4 bases stayed unmatched. Germline lookup yields CDR1 MNHNS and CDR2 SASEGT. This CDR3 contains 14 residues.

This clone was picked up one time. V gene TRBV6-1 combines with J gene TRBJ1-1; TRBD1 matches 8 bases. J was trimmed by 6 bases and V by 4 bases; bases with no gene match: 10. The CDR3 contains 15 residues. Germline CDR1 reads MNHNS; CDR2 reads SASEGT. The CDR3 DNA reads TGTGCCAGCAGTGGGGGCGGGGGACAGGAGCCTGAAGCTTTCTTT. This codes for CASSGGGGQEPEAFF.

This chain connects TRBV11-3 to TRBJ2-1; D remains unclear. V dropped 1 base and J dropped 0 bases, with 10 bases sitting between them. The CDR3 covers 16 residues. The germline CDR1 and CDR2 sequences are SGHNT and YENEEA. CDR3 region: CASSLAISSSYNEQFF. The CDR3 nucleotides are TGTGCCAGCAGCTTAGCTATCTCCAGCTCCTACAATGAGCAGTTCTTC.

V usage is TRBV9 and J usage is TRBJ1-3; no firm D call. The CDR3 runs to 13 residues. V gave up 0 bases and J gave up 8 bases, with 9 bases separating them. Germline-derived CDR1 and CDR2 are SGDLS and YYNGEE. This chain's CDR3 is CASSVDERDTIYF. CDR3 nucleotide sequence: TGTGCCAGCAGCGTAGATGAAAGGGACACCATATATTTT. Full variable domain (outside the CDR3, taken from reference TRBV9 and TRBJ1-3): DSGVTQTPKHLITATGQRVTLRCSPRSGDLSVYWYQQSLDQGLQFLIQYYNGEERAKGNILERFSAQQFPDLHSELNLSSLELGDSALYFCASSVDERDTIYFGEGSWLTVV.

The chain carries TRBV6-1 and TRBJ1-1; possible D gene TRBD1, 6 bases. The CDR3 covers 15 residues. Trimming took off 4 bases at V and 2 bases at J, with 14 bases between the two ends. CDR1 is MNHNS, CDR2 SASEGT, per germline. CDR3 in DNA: TGTGCCAGCAGTGTCCAGGGGCCACTAAACACTGAAGCTTTCTTT. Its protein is CASSVQGPLNTEAFF.

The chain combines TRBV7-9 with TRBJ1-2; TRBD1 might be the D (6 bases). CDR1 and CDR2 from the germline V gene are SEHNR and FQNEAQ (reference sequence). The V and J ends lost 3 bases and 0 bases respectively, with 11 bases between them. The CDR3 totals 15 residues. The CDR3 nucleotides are TGTGCCAGCAGCTTGGGGACACCTACTAACTATGGCTACACCTTC. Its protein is CASSLGTPTNYGYTF.

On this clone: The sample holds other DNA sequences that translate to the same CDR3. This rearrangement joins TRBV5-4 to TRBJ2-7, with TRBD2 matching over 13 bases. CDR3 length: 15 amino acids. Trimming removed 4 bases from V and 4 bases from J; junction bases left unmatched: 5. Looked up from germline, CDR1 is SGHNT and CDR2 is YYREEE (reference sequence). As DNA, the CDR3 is TGTGCCAGCAGCCCCGGACTAGCGGGAGTGTACGAGCAGTACTTC. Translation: CASSPGLAGVYEQYF.

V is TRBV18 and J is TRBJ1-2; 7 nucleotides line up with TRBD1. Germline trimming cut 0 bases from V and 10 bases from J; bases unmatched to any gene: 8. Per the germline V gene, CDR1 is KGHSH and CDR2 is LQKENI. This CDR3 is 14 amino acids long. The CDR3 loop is CASSPPSDRFFYTF. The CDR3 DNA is TGTGCCAGCTCACCACCGTCGGACAGGTTCTTCTACACCTTC. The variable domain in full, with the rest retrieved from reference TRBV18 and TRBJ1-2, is NAGVMQNPRHLVRRRGQEARLRCSPMKGHSHVYWYRQLPEEGLKFMVYLQKENIIDESGMPKERFSAEFPKEGPSILRIQQVVRGDSAAYFCASSPPSDRFFYTFGSGTRLTVV.

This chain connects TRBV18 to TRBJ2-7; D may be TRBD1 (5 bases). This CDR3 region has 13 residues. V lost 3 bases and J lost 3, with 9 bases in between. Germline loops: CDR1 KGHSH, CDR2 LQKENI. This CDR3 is CASSPVRDYEQYF. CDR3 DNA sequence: TGTGCCAGCTCACCGGTCAGGGACTACGAGCAGTACTTC.

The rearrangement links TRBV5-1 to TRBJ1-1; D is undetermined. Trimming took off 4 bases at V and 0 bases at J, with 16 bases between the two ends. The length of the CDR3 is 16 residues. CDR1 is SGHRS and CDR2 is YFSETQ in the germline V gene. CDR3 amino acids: CASSQTPQGLNTEAFF. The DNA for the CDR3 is TGCGCCAGCAGCCAGACTCCCCAAGGCTTGAACACTGAAGCTTTCTTT.

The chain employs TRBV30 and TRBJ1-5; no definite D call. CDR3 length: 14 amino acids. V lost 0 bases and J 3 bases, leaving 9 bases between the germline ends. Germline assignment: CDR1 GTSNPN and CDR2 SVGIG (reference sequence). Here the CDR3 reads CAWSVLRDNQPQHF. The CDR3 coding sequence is TGTGCCTGGAGTGTTCTAAGGGACAATCAGCCCCAGCATTTT.

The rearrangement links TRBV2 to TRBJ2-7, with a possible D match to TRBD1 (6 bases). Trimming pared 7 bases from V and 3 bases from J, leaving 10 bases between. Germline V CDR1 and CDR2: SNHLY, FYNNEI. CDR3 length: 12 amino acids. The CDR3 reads CASTGDNYEQYF. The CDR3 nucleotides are TGTGCCAGCACAGGGGACAACTACGAGCAGTACTTC.

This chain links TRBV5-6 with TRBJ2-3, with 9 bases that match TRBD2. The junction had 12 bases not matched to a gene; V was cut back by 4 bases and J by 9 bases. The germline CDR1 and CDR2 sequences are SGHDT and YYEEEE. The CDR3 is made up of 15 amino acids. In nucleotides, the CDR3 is TGTGCCAGCAGCCATCTAGCGGGAAATGTAGGCACGCAGTATTTT. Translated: CASSHLAGNVGTQYF. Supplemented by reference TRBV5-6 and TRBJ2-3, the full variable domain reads DAGVTQSPTHLIKTRGQQVTLRCSPKSGHDTVSWYQQALGQGPQFIFQYYEEEERQRGNFPDRFSGHQFPNYSSELNVNALLLGDSALYLCASSHLAGNVGTQYFGPGTRLTVL.

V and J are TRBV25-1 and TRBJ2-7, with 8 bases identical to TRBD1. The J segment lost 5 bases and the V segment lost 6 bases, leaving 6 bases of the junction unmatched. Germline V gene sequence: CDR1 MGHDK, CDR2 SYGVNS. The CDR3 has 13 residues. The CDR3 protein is CASSKTGVDEQYF. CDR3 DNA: TGTGCCAGCAGCAAGACAGGGGTGGACGAGCAGTACTTC.

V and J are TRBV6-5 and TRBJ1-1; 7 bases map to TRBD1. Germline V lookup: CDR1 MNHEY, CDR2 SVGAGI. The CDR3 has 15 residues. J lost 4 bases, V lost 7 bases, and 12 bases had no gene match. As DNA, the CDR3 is TGTGCCAGCATCCGACCGGGACAGACGACCACTGAAGCTTTCTTT. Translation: CASIRPGQTTTEAFF.

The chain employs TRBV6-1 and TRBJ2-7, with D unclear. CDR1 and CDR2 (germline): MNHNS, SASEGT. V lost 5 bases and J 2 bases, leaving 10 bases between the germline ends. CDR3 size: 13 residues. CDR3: CASSSVFTYEQYF. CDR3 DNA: TGTGCCAGCAGTTCAGTCTTCACCTACGAGCAGTACTTC.

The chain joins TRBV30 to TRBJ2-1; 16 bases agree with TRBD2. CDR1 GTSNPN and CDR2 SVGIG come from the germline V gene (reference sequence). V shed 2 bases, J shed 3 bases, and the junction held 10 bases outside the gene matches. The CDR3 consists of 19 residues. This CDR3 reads CAWSRDRGTSGRVYNEQFF. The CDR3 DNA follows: TGTGCCTGGAGTAGGGACAGAGGGACTAGCGGGAGGGTCTACAATGAGCAGTTCTTC.

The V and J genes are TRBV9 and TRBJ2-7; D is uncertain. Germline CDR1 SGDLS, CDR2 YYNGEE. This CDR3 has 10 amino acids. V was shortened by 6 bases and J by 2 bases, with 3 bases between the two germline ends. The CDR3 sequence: CASKAYEQYF. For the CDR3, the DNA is TGTGCCAGCAAAGCCTACGAGCAGTACTTC.

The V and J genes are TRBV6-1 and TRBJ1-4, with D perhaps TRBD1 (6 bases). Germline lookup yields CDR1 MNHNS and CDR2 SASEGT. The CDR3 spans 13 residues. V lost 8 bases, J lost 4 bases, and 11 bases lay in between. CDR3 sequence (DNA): TGTGCCAGCGAGACAGGCCTTAATGAAAAACTGTTTTTT. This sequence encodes CASETGLNEKLFF.